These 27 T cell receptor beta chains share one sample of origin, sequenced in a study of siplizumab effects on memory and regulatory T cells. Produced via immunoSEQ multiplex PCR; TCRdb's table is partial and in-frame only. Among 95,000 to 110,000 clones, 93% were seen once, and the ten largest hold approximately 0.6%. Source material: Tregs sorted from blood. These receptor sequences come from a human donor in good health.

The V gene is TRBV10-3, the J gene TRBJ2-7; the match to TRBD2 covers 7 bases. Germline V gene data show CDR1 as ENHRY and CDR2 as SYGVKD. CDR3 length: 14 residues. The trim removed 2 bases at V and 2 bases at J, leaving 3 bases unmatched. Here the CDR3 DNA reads TGTGCCATCAGTGAGGATGGGACTACCTACGAGCAGTACTTC. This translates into CAISEDGTTYEQYF.

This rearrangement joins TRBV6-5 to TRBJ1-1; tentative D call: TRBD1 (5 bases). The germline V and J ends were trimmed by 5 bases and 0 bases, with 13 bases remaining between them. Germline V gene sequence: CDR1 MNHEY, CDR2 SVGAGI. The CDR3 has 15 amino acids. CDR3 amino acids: CASSRNPTVNTEAFF. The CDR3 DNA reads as TGTGCCAGCAGTCGAAACCCGACAGTGAACACTGAAGCTTTCTTT.

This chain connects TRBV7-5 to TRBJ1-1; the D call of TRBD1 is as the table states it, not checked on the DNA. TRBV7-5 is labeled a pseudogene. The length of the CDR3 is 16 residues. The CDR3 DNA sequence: TGTGCCAGAAGCACGTCCGAGGGACAGGTGAACACTGAAGCTTTCTTT. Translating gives CARSTSEGQVNTEAFF.

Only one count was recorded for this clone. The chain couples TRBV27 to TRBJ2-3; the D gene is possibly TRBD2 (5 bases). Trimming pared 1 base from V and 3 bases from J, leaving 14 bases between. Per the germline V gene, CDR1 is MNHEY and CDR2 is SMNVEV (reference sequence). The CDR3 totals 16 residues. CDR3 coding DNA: TGTGCCAGCAGTTTATTGTCCGGGGTTTGGACAGATACGCAGTATTTT. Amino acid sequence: CASSLLSGVWTDTQYF.

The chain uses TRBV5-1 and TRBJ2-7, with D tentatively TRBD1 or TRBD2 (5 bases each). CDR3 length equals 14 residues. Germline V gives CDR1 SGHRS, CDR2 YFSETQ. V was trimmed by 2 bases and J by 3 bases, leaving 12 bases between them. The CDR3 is CASSFYPGRYEQYF. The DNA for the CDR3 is TGCGCCAGCAGCTTTTACCCGGGACGCTACGAGCAGTACTTC.

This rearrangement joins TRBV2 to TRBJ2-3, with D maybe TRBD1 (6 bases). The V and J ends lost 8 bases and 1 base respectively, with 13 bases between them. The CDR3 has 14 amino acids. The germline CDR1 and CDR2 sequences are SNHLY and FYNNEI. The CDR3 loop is CASRRDMGTDTQYF. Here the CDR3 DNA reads TGTGCCAGCCGCCGGGACATGGGCACAGATACGCAGTATTTT.

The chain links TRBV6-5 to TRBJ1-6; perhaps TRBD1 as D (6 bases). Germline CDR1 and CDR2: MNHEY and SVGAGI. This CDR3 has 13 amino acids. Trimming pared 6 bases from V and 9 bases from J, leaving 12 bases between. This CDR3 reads CASSLGHRSPLHF. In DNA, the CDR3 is TGTGCCAGCAGCCTGGGACATCGTTCACCCCTCCACTTT.

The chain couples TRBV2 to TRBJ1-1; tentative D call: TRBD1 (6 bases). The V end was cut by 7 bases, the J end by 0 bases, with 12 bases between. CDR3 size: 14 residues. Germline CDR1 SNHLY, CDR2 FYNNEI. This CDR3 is CASILTGLNTEAFF. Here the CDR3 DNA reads TGTGCCAGCATCTTGACAGGACTGAACACTGAAGCTTTCTTT.

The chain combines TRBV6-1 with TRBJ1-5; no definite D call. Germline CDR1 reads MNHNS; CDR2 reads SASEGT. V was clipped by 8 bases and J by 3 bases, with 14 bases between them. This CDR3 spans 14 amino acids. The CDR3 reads CASYRGLYNQPQHF. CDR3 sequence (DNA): TGTGCCAGCTATCGGGGTTTATACAATCAGCCCCAGCATTTT.

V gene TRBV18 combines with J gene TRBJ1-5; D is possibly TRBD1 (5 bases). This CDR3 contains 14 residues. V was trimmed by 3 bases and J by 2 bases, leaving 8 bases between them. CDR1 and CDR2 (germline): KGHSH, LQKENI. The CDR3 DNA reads TGTGCCAGCTCACCGCAGGGCGGCAATCAGCCCCAGCATTTT. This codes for CASSPQGGNQPQHF.

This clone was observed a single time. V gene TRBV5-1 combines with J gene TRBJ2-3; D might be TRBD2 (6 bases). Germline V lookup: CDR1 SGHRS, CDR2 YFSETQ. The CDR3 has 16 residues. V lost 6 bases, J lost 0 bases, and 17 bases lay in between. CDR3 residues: CASTLIGGSSTDTQYF. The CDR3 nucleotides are TGCGCCAGCACCCTAATCGGGGGATCGAGCACAGATACGCAGTATTTT.

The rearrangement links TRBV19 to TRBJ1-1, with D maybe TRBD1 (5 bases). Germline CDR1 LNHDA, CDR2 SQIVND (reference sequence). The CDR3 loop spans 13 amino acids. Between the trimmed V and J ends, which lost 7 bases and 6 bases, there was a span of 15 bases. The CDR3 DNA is TGTGCCAGTACTCGGGGGGGATTGGCTGAAGCTTTCTTT. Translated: CASTRGGLAEAFF. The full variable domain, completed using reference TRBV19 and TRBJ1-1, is DGGITQSPKYLFRKEGQNVTLSCEQNLNHDAMYWYRQDPGQGLRLIYYSQIVNDFQKGDIAEGYSVSREKKESFPLTVTSAQKNPTAFYLCASTRGGLAEAFFGQGTRLTVV.

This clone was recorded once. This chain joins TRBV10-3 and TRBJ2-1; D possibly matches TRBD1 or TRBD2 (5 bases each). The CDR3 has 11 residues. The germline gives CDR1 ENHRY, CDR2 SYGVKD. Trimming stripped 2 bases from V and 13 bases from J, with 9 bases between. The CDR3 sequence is CAISERGGQFF. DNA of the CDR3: TGTGCCATCAGTGAGCGGGGCGGACAGTTCTTC.

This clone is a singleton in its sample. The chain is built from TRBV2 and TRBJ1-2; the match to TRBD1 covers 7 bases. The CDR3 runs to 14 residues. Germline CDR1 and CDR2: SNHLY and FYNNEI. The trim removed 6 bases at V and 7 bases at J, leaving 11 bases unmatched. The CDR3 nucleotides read TGTGCCAGCAGGGGCCGGGACAGAACTTTTGGCTACACCTTC. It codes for CASRGRDRTFGYTF. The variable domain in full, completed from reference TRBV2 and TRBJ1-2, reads EPEVTQTPSHQVTQMGQEVILRCVPISNHLYFYWYRQILGQKVEFLVSFYNNEISEKSEIFDDQFSVERPDGSNFTLKIRSTKLEDSAMYFCASRGRDRTFGYTFGSGTRLTVV.

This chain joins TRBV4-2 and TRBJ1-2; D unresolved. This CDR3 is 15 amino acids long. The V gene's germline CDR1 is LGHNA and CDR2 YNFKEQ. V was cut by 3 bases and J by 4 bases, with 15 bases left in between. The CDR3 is CASSQRIPIVYGYTF. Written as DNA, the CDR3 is TGTGCCAGCAGCCAGAGGATCCCTATAGTCTATGGCTACACCTTC.

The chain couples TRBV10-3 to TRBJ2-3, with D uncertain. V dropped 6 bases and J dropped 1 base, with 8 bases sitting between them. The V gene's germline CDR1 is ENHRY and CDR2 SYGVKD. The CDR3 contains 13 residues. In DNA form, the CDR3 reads TGTGCCATCAGCCCGGGCGGCACAGATACGCAGTATTTT. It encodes CAISPGGTDTQYF.

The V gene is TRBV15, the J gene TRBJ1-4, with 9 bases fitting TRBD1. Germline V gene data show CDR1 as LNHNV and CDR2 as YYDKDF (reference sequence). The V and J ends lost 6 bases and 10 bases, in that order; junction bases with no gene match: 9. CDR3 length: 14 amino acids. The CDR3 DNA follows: TGTGCCACCAGAGAGGGACAGGGCTACGGAAAACTGTTTTTT. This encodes CATREGQGYGKLFF.

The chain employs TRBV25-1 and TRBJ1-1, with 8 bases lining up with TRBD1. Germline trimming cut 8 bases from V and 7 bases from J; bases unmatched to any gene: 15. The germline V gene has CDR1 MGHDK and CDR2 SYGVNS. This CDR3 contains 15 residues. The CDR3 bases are TGTGCCAGCGGGGGACAGGCGGGCGGGATGAGTGAAGCTTTCTTT. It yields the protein CASGGQAGGMSEAFF.

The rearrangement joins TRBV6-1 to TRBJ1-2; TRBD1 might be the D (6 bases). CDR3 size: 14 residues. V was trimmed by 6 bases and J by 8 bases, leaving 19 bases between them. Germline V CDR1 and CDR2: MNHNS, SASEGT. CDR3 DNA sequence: TGTGCCAGCAGCCTCCGGGGGGGGGCGCGAGGCTACACCTTC. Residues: CASSLRGGARGYTF.

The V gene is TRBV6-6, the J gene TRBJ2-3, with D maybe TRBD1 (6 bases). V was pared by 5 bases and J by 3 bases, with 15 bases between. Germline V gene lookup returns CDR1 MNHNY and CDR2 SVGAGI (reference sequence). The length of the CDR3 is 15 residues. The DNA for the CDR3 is TGTGCCAGCAGTCCACAGGGTACTGGGACAGATACGCAGTATTTT. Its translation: CASSPQGTGTDTQYF.

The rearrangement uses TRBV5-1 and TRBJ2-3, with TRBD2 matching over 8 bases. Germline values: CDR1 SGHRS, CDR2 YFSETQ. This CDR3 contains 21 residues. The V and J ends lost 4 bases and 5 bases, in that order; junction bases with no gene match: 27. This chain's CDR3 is CASSTGWGRAGATLPKDTQYF. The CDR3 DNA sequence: TGCGCCAGCAGCACCGGATGGGGAAGAGCGGGGGCGACCCTCCCCAAAGATACGCAGTATTTT.

CDR3 sequence: CASSLLAGSSYNEQFF. CDR3 nucleotides: TGTGCCAGCAGTTTATTAGCGGGAAGCTCCTACAATGAGCAGTTCTTC. The V call is TRBV27, the J call TRBJ2-1; the match to TRBD2 covers 8 bases. Trimming took 1 base from V and 0 from J; bases not matched to a gene: 2. The CDR3 is 16 amino acids. Germline V CDR1 and CDR2: MNHEY, SMNVEV (reference sequence).

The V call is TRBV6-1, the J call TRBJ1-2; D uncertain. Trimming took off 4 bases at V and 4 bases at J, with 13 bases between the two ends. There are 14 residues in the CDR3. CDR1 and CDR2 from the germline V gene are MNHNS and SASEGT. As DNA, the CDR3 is TGTGCCAGCAGTGTGGGAACCCGGGGCTATGGCTACACCTTC. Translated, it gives CASSVGTRGYGYTF.

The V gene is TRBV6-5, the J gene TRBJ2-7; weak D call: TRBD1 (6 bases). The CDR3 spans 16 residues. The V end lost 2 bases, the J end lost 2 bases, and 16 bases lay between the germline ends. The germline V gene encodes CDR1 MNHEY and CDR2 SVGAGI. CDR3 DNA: TGTGCCAGCAGTTACCGGTTGACAGGCCTACCCTACGAGCAGTACTTC. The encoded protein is CASSYRLTGLPYEQYF.

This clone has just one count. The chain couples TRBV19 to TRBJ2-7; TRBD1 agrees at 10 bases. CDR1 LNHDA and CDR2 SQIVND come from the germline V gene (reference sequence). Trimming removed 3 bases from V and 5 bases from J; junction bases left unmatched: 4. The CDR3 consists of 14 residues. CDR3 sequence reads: CASSMTGGEDEQYF. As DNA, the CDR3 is TGTGCCAGTAGTATGACAGGGGGCGAAGACGAGCAGTACTTC.

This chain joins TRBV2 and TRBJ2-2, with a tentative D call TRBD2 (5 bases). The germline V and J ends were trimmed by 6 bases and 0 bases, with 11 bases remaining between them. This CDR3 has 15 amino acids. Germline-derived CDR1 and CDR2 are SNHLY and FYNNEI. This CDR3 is CASRVDYPNTGELFF. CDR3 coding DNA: TGTGCCAGCAGGGTCGACTATCCGAACACCGGGGAGCTGTTTTTT.

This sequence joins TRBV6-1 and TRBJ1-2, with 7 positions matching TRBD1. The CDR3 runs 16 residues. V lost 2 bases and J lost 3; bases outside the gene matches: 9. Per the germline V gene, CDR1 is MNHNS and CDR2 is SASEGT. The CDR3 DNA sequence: TGTGCCAGCAGTGAAACTGTCCGGGACAGATACTATGGCTACACCTTC. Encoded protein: CASSETVRDRYYGYTF.